Listed below are T cell receptor beta chains from one sample, sequenced in a study of shared clonotypes between healthy human individuals. TCRdb keeps only in-frame clones here, not all; method: immunoSEQ multiplex PCR. Of 2 million to 2.5 million clones listed, 85% to 95% were seen once; the top ten hold 0.3% to 0.4%. Input material: naive CD4+ T cells from PBMCs. The receptor source for this set is a man aged 18 to 30 in good health. Some clones in this sample may be carry-over from other donors' samples. Both conserved end residues are part of each CDR3. Rows give clone size only sometimes, using once, few, many, or a class for an expanded clone.

TRBV28	TRBJ1-5	NA	CASSLASGFNQPQHF
TRBV5-6	TRBJ2-5	NA	CASSASGQETQYF
TRBV28	TRBJ2-2	NA	CASVPREYGELFF
TRBV29-1	TRBJ2-4	NA	CSVVRGDIQYF
TRBV19	TRBJ2-5	NA	CASSSGGRETQYF
TRBV18	TRBJ1-1	NA	CASSRNRVDEAFF
TRBV28	TRBJ2-5	once	CASSGLETQYF
TRBV6-1	TRBJ1-1	once	CASSERDLTMNTEAFF
TRBV28	TRBJ2-7	NA	CASKDDRSSYEQYF
TRBV9	TRBJ1-1	NA	CASSPRTGPNTEAFF
TRBV27	TRBJ2-5	NA	CASTAWSWETQYF
TRBV27	TRBJ2-5	NA	CASSLVGPLAGGLRETQYF
TRBV4-2	TRBJ2-1	NA	CASSQDEGSSYNEQFF
TRBV7-2	TRBJ2-5	NA	CASSANPSSGRSETQYF
TRBV19	TRBJ1-1	once	CASSPRQGLNTEAFF
TRBV4-2	TRBJ2-5	NA	CASSQLGVQETQYF
TRBV5-1	TRBJ2-7	NA	CASSPPVAGPYEQYF
TRBV5-6	TRBJ1-4	NA	CASSDTTNEKLFF
TRBV6-5	TRBJ2-7	NA	CASSYDRVKQYF
TRBV29-1	TRBJ1-4	NA	CSVIEGAATNEKLFF
TRBV11-3	TRBJ2-2	NA	CASSRDQNTGELFF
TRBV20-1	TRBJ2-2	NA	CSADTRGELFF
TRBV28	TRBJ2-5	NA	CASSNTREGTQYF
TRBV27	TRBJ2-2	NA	CASRIYTGELFF